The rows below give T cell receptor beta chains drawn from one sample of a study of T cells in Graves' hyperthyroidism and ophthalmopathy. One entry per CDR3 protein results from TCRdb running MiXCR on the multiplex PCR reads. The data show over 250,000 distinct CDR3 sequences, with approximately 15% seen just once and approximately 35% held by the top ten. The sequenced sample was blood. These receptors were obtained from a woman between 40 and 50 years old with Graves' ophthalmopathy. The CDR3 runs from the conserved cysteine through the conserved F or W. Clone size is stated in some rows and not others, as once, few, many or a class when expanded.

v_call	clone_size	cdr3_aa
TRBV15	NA	CATSRGTEDRQYF
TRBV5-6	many	CASSLGVREGPNEQFF
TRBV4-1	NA	CASSQRQGGSEAFF
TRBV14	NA	CASSQLGFLGGTNTGELFF
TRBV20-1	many	CSARDVDYEQYF
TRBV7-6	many	CASSLVGGGNQPQHF
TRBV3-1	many	CASSDYSGNTIYF
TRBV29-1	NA	CSVLYRGPKNTEAFF
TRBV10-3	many	CAISEMVAGGGYTF
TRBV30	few	CAWSPKGVYEKLFF
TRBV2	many	CASREIPETQYF
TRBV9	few	CASTLGPNNYGYTF
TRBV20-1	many	CSATRGAWGAENEQFF
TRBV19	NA	CASSIEVAGEVGPGELFF
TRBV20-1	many	CSADPRAAGSTDTQYF
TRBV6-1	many	CASIQRDRGLRQPQHF
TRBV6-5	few	CASSYPGQTLYGYTF
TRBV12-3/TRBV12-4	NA	CASSLTPGELFF
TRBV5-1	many	CASSLDTSSYNEQFF
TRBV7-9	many	CASSLLAGAQETQYF
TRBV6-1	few	CASSEKGNSEQYF
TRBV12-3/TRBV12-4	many	CASSRQNSNQPQHF
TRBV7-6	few	CASSPSVAGTIETQYF
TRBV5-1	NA	CASSLDRTQYF
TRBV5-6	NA	CASSLVGRLQETQYF
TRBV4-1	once	CASSQGLAGLETQYF
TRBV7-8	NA	CASSLVSGIYEQYF
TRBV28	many	CASSWEGVGYGYTF
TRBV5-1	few	CASSLVGGGEKLFF
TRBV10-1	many	CASSAQLNYEQYF
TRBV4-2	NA	CASSQSVDVETRYF
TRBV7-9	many	CASSSVAGSTDTQYF
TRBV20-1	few	CSAIWQGADANYGYTF
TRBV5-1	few	CASGLSAAGASYEQYF
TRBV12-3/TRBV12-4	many	CASSFFRGGLPDTQYF
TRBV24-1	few	CATGATGELFF
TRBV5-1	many	CASSQTGYEQFF
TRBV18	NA	CASSLTGAHEQFF
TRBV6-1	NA	CASSLEESRAFF
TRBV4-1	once	CASSPRDISNAGELFF
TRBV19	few	CASIYNGGLLTGELFF
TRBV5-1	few	CASSESTNEKLFF
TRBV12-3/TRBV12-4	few	CASSLGQGSAGELFF
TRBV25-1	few	CASSESLAGAQFF
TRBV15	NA	CATSRTGGTNEKLFF
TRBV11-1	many	CASSLGQLSYEQYF
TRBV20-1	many	CSARMTGRYGYTF
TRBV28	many	CASSFRQFPSPLHF
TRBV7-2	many	CASSGQGARNEQFF
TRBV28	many	CASRIPDSPKTGYTF
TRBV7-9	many	CASSRRQGDYEQYF
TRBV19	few	CASSSEVGAYGYTF
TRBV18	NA	CASSPFLDSYNEQFF